This T cell receptor beta chain was sequenced during a study of cytomegalovirus exposure and HLA in healthy donors. Whole-study context: The early release's HLA-typed donors yielded 65 million to 85 million unique TCRs.

Details on this clone: The antigen is unknown.

Primers included in the PCR were 60 Vbeta and 13 Jbeta primers. The data were produced by immunoSEQ multiplex PCR, yet TCRdb's version contains in-frame clones alone and is incomplete. Here the sample spans around 57,000 clones, roughly 90% being singletons. The trim removed 4 bases at V and 3 bases at J, leaving 5 bases unmatched. There are 13 residues in the CDR3. Germline CDR1 reads SQVTM; CDR2 reads ANQGSEA. General study points: Later analysis suggested links between common viral pathogens and several top significant clusters.

The TCR was taken from a man aged 30-40 years in good health and CMV-seropositive. This chain links TRBV29-1 with TRBJ1-2; 7 bases map to TRBD1. Sequenced: PBMCs. The CDR3 nucleotides read TGCAGCGTTGGCAAGGGGGCGGACTATGGCTACACCTTC. Protein sequence: CSVGKGADYGYTF. Full variable domain (rest looked up from reference TRBV29-1 and TRBJ1-2): SAVISQKPSRDICQRGTSLTIQCQVDSQVTMMFWYRQQPGQSLTLIATANQGSEATYESGFVIDKFPISRPNLTFSTLTVSNMSPEDSSIYLCSVGKGADYGYTFGSGTRLTVV.